Shown below are 30 T cell receptor beta chains from a single sample sequenced in a study of response to subunit inactivated influenza vaccine. TCRdb reprocessed the RT-PCR reads via MiXCR and lists one record per CDR3 protein. The sample carries about 310,000 distinct CDR3 sequences, about 20% recorded once. The sequences come from PBMCs from blood, collected less than 22 months after vaccination. Every receptor here comes from a man aged 45 to 70 who received an inactivated influenza vaccine.

This clonotype has at least ten counts. This chain links TRBV7-9 with TRBJ1-2; possibly TRBD1 for D (6 bases). Germline CDR1 and CDR2: SEHNR and FQNEAQ (reference sequence). The CDR3 runs to 16 residues. V was shortened by 4 bases and J by 0 bases, with 15 bases between the two germline ends. The CDR3 DNA is TGTGCCAGCAGCTCAACTATCCGACAGGCTAACTATGGCTACACCTTC. It is translated as CASSSTIRQANYGYTF.

The CDR3 region has the DNA TGCGCCAGCAGCTTGGGGTTTGGGCCGAACACTGAAGCTTTCTTT. This encodes CASSLGFGPNTEAFF. V is TRBV5-1 and J is TRBJ1-1, with D unclear. The V gene lost 0 bases and the J gene lost 1 base, with 10 bases spanning the gap. Per the germline V gene, CDR1 is SGHRS and CDR2 is YFSETQ. This CDR3 comprises 15 residues.

V gene TRBV5-1 combines with J gene TRBJ1-2; weak D call: TRBD1 (6 bases). Germline V gene lookup returns CDR1 SGHRS and CDR2 YFSETQ. V lost 5 bases to trimming and J lost 7 bases, with 18 bases between them. The CDR3 totals 14 residues. CDR3 bases: TGCGCCAGCAGACCGGGACAATCTCGGAGTGGCTACACCTTC. Translated: CASRPGQSRSGYTF.

In this sample, this clonotype turned up many times. The chain uses TRBV7-9 and TRBJ1-3, with D maybe TRBD1 (6 bases). Germline V lookup: CDR1 SEHNR, CDR2 FQNEAQ (reference sequence). The CDR3 extends over 14 amino acids. V shed 3 bases and J shed 4 bases, with 10 bases lying between them. The CDR3 coding sequence is TGTGCCAGCAGCTTTACAGGGTTCGGAAACACCATATATTTT. As protein: CASSFTGFGNTIYF.

In its sample, this clonotype was seen a few times. The CDR3 nucleotides read TGTGCCAGCAGTGCCTATAGAACTAAGAACACCGGGGAGCTGTTTTTT. It specifies CASSAYRTKNTGELFF. This sequence joins TRBV12-3 or TRBV12-4 and TRBJ2-2, with unresolved D. V lost 5 bases and J lost 1, with 14 bases in between. The CDR3 has 16 residues.

The chain is built from TRBV4-3 and TRBJ2-1; 10 nucleotides align to TRBD2. The V and J ends lost 0 bases and 9 bases, in that order; junction bases with no gene match: 11. The germline gives CDR1 LGHNA, CDR2 YSLEER. The CDR3 totals 17 residues. CDR3 DNA sequence: TGCGCCAGCAGCCAAGATGCTCGAGCGGGGGGGGCCAGTGAGCAGTTCTTC. Translating gives CASSQDARAGGASEQFF.

This clonotype has more than one count but fewer than ten. The chain employs TRBV12-3 or TRBV12-4 and TRBJ1-6, with D uncertain. This CDR3 contains 11 residues. Deletions cut 6 bases from V and 7 bases from J, with 4 bases between. CDR3: CASSENSPLHF. Here the CDR3 DNA reads TGTGCCAGCAGCGAGAATTCACCCCTCCACTTT.

The V and J genes are TRBV12-3 or TRBV12-4 and TRBJ1-1, with D unresolved. The germline V and J ends were trimmed by 6 bases and 1 base, with 9 bases remaining between them. The CDR3 loop spans 13 amino acids. The CDR3 is CASSKLENTEAFF. CDR3 coding DNA: TGTGCCAGCAGCAAACTAGAGAACACTGAAGCTTTCTTT.

The table lists this clonotype with many counts. This chain uses TRBV12-3 or TRBV12-4 with TRBJ1-1; D gene ambiguous. Between the trimmed V and J ends, which lost 3 bases and 1 base, there was a span of 9 bases. The CDR3 spans 14 residues. Written as DNA, the CDR3 is TGTGCCAGCAGTTTTACTGGGTCGAACACTGAAGCTTTCTTT. This gives the protein CASSFTGSNTEAFF.

The rearrangement uses TRBV20-1 and TRBJ1-2, with 7 bases fitting TRBD1. Per germline, CDR1 DFQATT and CDR2 SNEGSKA (reference sequence). The CDR3 runs 12 residues. The ends lost 4 bases at V and 2 bases at J; junction bases unmatched: 1. CDR3 nucleotide sequence: TGCAGTGCTACGGGACAGAACTATGGCTACACCTTC. Protein product: CSATGQNYGYTF.

This clonotype was observed many times. J is TRBJ2-6 and V is TRBV6-5; 8 positions agree with TRBD1. V lost 0 bases and J lost 4; bases outside the gene matches: 11. Germline V gene lookup returns CDR1 MNHEY and CDR2 SVGAGI. The CDR3 has 19 amino acids. The CDR3 spells CASSYSFRQGITGANVLTF. The DNA for the CDR3 is TGTGCCAGCAGTTACTCGTTCAGACAGGGGATTACGGGGGCCAACGTCCTGACTTTC.

This chain links TRBV15 with TRBJ1-3; the D gene is possibly TRBD1 (5 bases). Looked up from germline, CDR1 is LNHNV and CDR2 is YYDKDF (reference sequence). CDR3 length equals 16 residues. V gave up 5 bases and J gave up 0 bases, with 14 bases separating them. In DNA form, the CDR3 reads TGTGCCACCAGCGGCGGGACGTACAGCTCTGGAAACACCATATATTTT. Translated: CATSGGTYSSGNTIYF.

This clonotype has ten or more counts. V and J are TRBV7-2 and TRBJ1-3; tentative D call: TRBD1 (5 bases). From germline, CDR1 is SGHTA and CDR2 FQGNSA. CDR3 length equals 16 residues. Trimming stripped 5 bases from V and 3 bases from J, with 17 bases between. CDR3 DNA sequence: TGTGCCAGCAGCCCCGTGGGTGGGGCGGTTGGAAACACCATATATTTT. Translating it yields CASSPVGGAVGNTIYF.

This clonotype occurred a few times. CDR3 DNA sequence: TGCAGCGTGGAAAGGTGGGACAGCACGAAAGAGACTAACTATGGCTACACCTTC. This encodes CSVERWDSTKETNYGYTF. V gene TRBV29-1 combines with J gene TRBJ1-2; 7 bases agree with TRBD1. The CDR3 runs 18 residues. Per the germline V gene, CDR1 is SQVTM and CDR2 is ANQGSEA. The junction had 19 bases not matched to a gene; V was cut back by 6 bases and J by 0 bases.

In this sample, this clonotype turned up a few times. The chain recombines TRBV2 with TRBJ1-2; D unclear. Germline loops: CDR1 SNHLY, CDR2 FYNNEI. The V and J ends lost 1 base and 7 bases respectively, with 10 bases between them. CDR3 length: 13 residues. In DNA form, the CDR3 reads TGTGCCAGCAGTGAAGGGGGATTGGGTGGCTACACCTTC. It translates to CASSEGGLGGYTF.

The CDR3 loop is CASSSPDSSTDTQYF. CDR3 in DNA: TGTGCCAGCAGCTCTCCCGACAGCAGCACAGATACGCAGTATTTT. The chain uses TRBV7-6 and TRBJ2-3, with D perhaps TRBD1 (5 bases). Germline V gene sequence: CDR1 SGHVS, CDR2 FNYEAQ. The CDR3 is 15 residues long. Deletions cut 4 bases from V and 0 bases from J, with 11 bases between.

This clonotype came up a few times. The chain uses TRBV4-1 and TRBJ2-7; possible D gene TRBD1, 6 bases. Trimming removed 3 bases at V and 4 bases at J, with 13 bases between. Germline V CDR1 and CDR2: MGHRA, YSYEKL. The CDR3 contains 14 residues. CDR3 amino acids: CASSHQAGVYEQYF. The DNA for the CDR3 is TGCGCCAGCAGCCATCAGGCAGGGGTATACGAGCAGTACTTC.

As for this clonotype: At one end, the junction sequence differs from germline, possibly due to a read error. The V gene is TRBV6-5, the J gene TRBJ2-1; 7 bases align to TRBD2. The CDR3 covers 13 residues. Germline CDR1 is MNHEY and CDR2 is SVGAGI. The CDR3 sequence: CASSYTSDNEQLF. CDR3 nucleotides: TGTGCCAGCAGTTACACTAGCGACAATGAGCAGTTATTC.

The chain joins TRBV7-9 to TRBJ2-7; D is uncertain. Germline CDR1 and CDR2: SEHNR and FQNEAQ (reference sequence). V dropped 2 bases and J dropped 4 bases, with 9 bases sitting between them. This CDR3 contains 13 residues. The DNA for the CDR3 is TGTGCCAGCAGCTTAAACCCCCCTTACGAGCAGTACTTC. Residues: CASSLNPPYEQYF.

The V call is TRBV5-1, the J call TRBJ2-7, with TRBD2 matching over 7 bases. V lost 4 bases, J lost 0 bases, and 7 bases stayed unmatched. The germline V gene encodes CDR1 SGHRS and CDR2 YFSETQ. The CDR3 length is 15 residues. For the CDR3, the DNA is TGCGCCAGCAGCGGGGTGGGGGGGTACTCCTACGAGCAGTACTTC. Translation gives CASSGVGGYSYEQYF.

This clonotype turned up a few times. The chain carries TRBV28 and TRBJ1-5, with 7 bases identical to TRBD1. The V segment lost 3 bases and the J segment 10 bases; nucleotides outside the gene matches: 6. The CDR3 is made up of 13 amino acids. CDR1 MDHEN and CDR2 SYDVKM come from the germline V gene. This chain's CDR3 is CASSLGQTSPQHF. CDR3 nucleotide sequence: TGTGCCAGCAGTTTGGGACAGACAAGCCCCCAGCATTTT. Using reference TRBV28 and TRBJ1-5 for the parts outside the CDR3, the full variable domain is DVKVTQSSRYLVKRTGEKVFLECVQDMDHENMFWYRQDPGLGLRLIYFSYDVKMKEKGDIPEGYSVSREKKERFSLILESASTNQTSMYLCASSLGQTSPQHFGDGTRLSIL.

This clonotype was seen ten or more times. The genes are TRBV20-1 and TRBJ1-2; D not resolved. CDR1 is DFQATT, CDR2 SNEGSKA, per germline (reference sequence). Trimming stripped 1 base from V and 4 bases from J, with 10 bases between. The CDR3 covers 13 residues. CDR3 region: CSARGGGPYGYTF. Here the CDR3 DNA reads TGCAGTGCTAGAGGTGGAGGCCCCTATGGCTACACCTTC.

The V call is TRBV20-1, the J call TRBJ1-2; weak D call: TRBD1 (6 bases). The germline gives CDR1 DFQATT, CDR2 SNEGSKA (reference sequence). V was cut by 1 base and J by 10 bases, with 19 bases left in between. This CDR3 is 14 amino acids long. CDR3 coding DNA: TGCAGTGCTAGAGGGCAGGGGTATATCTTCGACTACACCTTC. It specifies CSARGQGYIFDYTF.

This clonotype was seen only a few times. The rearrangement joins TRBV27 to TRBJ1-4, with 11 bases identical to TRBD1. The trim removed 6 bases at V and 0 bases at J, leaving 9 bases unmatched. CDR3 size: 18 residues. Germline V gene data show CDR1 as MNHEY and CDR2 as SMNVEV (reference sequence). CDR3 nucleotide sequence: TGTGCCAGCAGCCGGACAGGGGGCAAGTGGGCAACTAATGAAAAACTGTTTTTT. This translates into CASSRTGGKWATNEKLFF.

This clonotype was recorded many times. The V call is TRBV5-1, the J call TRBJ1-2; D ambiguous. Trimming left V 0 bases short and J 7 bases short, with 7 bases between. The CDR3 length is 12 residues. Germline V gene lookup returns CDR1 SGHRS and CDR2 YFSETQ. The CDR3 reads CASSLDAPGYTF. The CDR3 coding sequence is TGCGCCAGCAGCTTGGATGCACCTGGCTACACCTTC.

This clonotype was observed many times. The rearrangement uses TRBV12-3 or TRBV12-4 and TRBJ1-2; a weak D match, TRBD1 (6 bases). This CDR3 comprises 13 residues. Trimming shortened V by 6 bases and J by 2 bases, and 10 bases separated the two germline ends. Here the CDR3 DNA reads TGTGCCAGCAGAGGGGACACCAACTATGGCTACACCTTC. It encodes CASRGDTNYGYTF.

This clonotype was detected a few times. The genes are TRBV11-2 and TRBJ1-1; tentatively, D is TRBD1 (5 bases). V lost 5 bases and J lost 0, with 22 bases in between. Germline V gene data show CDR1 as SGHAT and CDR2 as FQNNGV. The CDR3 runs 18 residues. CDR3 loop: CASSPRGRKTPMNTEAFF. In DNA form, the CDR3 reads TGTGCCAGCAGCCCTAGGGGACGAAAGACACCAATGAACACTGAAGCTTTCTTT.

The chain employs TRBV30 and TRBJ1-6; no firm D call. Trimming left V 0 bases short and J 7 bases short, with 7 bases between. Germline V gene sequence: CDR1 GTSNPN, CDR2 SVGIG (reference sequence). CDR3 length: 13 residues. Here the CDR3 reads CAWSVSGNSPLHF. The CDR3 DNA reads TGTGCCTGGAGTGTAAGTGGAAATTCACCCCTCCACTTT.

J is TRBJ1-1 and V is TRBV15; D is unresolved. V was clipped by 0 bases and J by 7 bases, with 6 bases between them. The CDR3 runs to 12 residues. The V gene's germline CDR1 is LNHNV and CDR2 YYDKDF (reference sequence). The CDR3 sequence is CATSREHREAFF. CDR3 coding DNA: TGTGCCACCAGCAGAGAACACCGTGAAGCTTTCTTT.

V and J are TRBV4-3 and TRBJ2-3; D may correspond to TRBD1 or TRBD2 (6 bases each). V shed 3 bases and J shed 0 bases, with 16 bases lying between them. CDR1 is LGHNA and CDR2 is YSLEER in the germline V gene. The CDR3 totals 17 residues. The CDR3 loop reads CASSQTGARSSTDTQYF. The CDR3 region has the DNA TGCGCCAGCAGCCAGACGGGGGCCCGTTCCAGCACAGATACGCAGTATTTT.